This T cell receptor (beta chain) is drawn from a study of T cell responses to AZD1222 COVID-19 vaccine. Whole-study context: Samples with a second dose at about 4 or about 12 weeks were pooled together. General study results and limits: Repertoire sampling occurred only after the peak T cell response.

Some clones are missing from TCRdb's copy, which holds only in-frame ones; the method was immunoSEQ multiplex PCR. The sample has about 160,000 clones, 90% seen once. As for this clone: What it recognizes is unknown.

This CDR3 has 13 amino acids. V was clipped by 3 bases and J by 5 bases; unmatched bases: 4. The chain uses TRBV12-3 or TRBV12-4 and TRBJ2-7, with 7 bases lining up with TRBD1. Sequencing used peripheral blood, obtained on day 0 of AZD1222 vaccination. The TCR sequence derives from an adult in good health. CDR3 sequence: CASSLNQGDEQYF. CDR3 DNA: TGTGCCAGCAGTTTGAACCAGGGGGACGAGCAGTACTTC.